The rows below give T cell receptor beta chains drawn from one sample of a study of Ad26.COV2.S vaccination and SARS-CoV-2 variants. Sequenced by immunoSEQ multiplex PCR; TCRdb stores in-frame clones only, minus some. The sample holds some 410,000 clones; over 80% are singletons and the top ten take approximately 1.7%. This specimen was peripheral blood, taken in a trial of Ad26.COV2.S vaccine versus placebo. These receptors came from a person between 18 and 65 years old who received the Ad26.COV2.S COVID-19 vaccine or a placebo. Each CDR3 is given without its conserved first and last residue. The order of the fields is D gene, J gene, V gene, CDR3 protein. The D gene is left open where the match is weak.

NA TRBJ1-2 TRBV3-1/TRBV3-2 ASSPPEAGNLGYT
TRBD1 TRBJ2-7 TRBV7-8 ASSSGTGGAEQY
NA TRBJ2-1 TRBV7-6 ASSPPGDPRYNEQF
NA TRBJ2-7 TRBV7-2 ASSPSSGGYEQY
NA TRBJ2-2 TRBV5-5 ASSTWGHPNTGELF
NA TRBJ1-5 TRBV11-2 ASSSSSGSNQPQH
NA TRBJ2-1 TRBV28 ASSLDGGGQF
NA TRBJ2-1 TRBV9 ASSVGAGTRNEQF
TRBD1 TRBJ1-6 TRBV6-2/TRBV6-3 ASSYSTSADRINSPLH
TRBD1 TRBJ1-5 TRBV27 ASRGQGHQPQH
NA TRBJ1-2 TRBV30 AWSVGGAGYGYT
TRBD2 TRBJ2-1 TRBV5-1 ASSGRLAGDSYNEQF
NA TRBJ2-3 TRBV12-3/TRBV12-4 ASSPSTDTQY
TRBD2 TRBJ2-7 TRBV7-8 ASSFFVGGADEQY
TRBD1 TRBJ1-3 TRBV30 AWSGTGGLFSGNTIY
NA TRBJ2-1 TRBV4-3 ASSQDNRRYNEQF
NA TRBJ2-2 TRBV6-5 ASTGAGNTGELF
NA TRBJ2-5 TRBV28 ATTPGGVETQY
TRBD1 TRBJ1-2 TRBV29-1 SVGGSDRAKDYGYT
NA TRBJ1-6 TRBV30 AWSVGAGRYNSPLH
NA TRBJ1-1 TRBV19 ASSADRGTTEAF
NA TRBJ2-7 TRBV6-6 ASSYRQASYEQY
NA TRBJ1-1 TRBV5-1 ASSFGRGQKAF
NA TRBJ1-6 TRBV5-6 ASSLVWGNSPLH
TRBD1 TRBJ1-1 TRBV4-3 ASSNDRGRNTEAF
TRBD1 TRBJ1-3 TRBV27 ASSGDSSGNTIY